This T cell receptor beta chain was identified in a study of T cell changes during pregnancy in multiple sclerosis. The protocol was immunoSEQ multiplex PCR, while the TCRdb copy is restricted to in-frame clones and leaves out a portion. Found here are 55,000 to 70,000 clones, around 93% of them singletons; the top ten hold approximately 0.34%. There are 16 residues in the CDR3. Trimming stripped 7 bases from V and 4 bases from J, with 20 bases between. The V gene's germline CDR1 is LNHDA and CDR2 SQIVND (reference sequence). The rearrangement uses TRBV19 and TRBJ1-5; possible D gene TRBD1, 6 bases. This specimen was CD4+ T cells from peripheral blood mononuclear cells, taken before pregnancy. The sequence was collected from a female donor with multiple sclerosis, enrolled in a pregnancy study. CDR3 in DNA: TGTGCCAGTACCCTATCACAGGGACGCCCTAATCAGCCCCAGCATTTT. It codes for CASTLSQGRPNQPQHF.